This T cell receptor (beta chain) was observed in a study of beta chain features in type 1 diabetes (dated by TCRdb to between 2018 and 2020). For the study in its entirety: Patients and healthy donors did not differ in mean age, gender distribution, total cell number or subset yield. A total of around 110,000,000 sorted cells were examined across all samples, and RNA yield correlated strongly with the number of cells per subset. The study compared the TCRB repertoires of sorted circulating CD4+ T cell subsets in recently diagnosed type 1 diabetes patients with those in matched healthy donors. Regulatory and stem cell-like memory subsets were isolated from only 8 patients and about 8 healthy donors, whereas naive and central memory subsets came from all 28 donors. What the study reported, not specific to this receptor: Naive, central memory and regulatory TCRB repertoires appeared to be more similar among patients than among healthy donors. Shorter templates might be favored by PCR, yet because patient and control samples were amplified and corrected together, any such skew would affect both groups equally. Sequencing cDNA rather than genomic DNA could over-represent highly expressing activated cells, although activation and CD3 levels did not differ between groups. At VDJ recombination sites, type 1 diabetes patients had fewer insertions and more deleted nucleotides, which implies abnormalities in thymic rearrangement. Type 1 diabetes patients showed a moderate but significant shortening of TCRB CDR3 length in all four CD4+ subsets. Because the HLA sub-analyses included only small numbers of individuals, any influence of HLA type on TCRB rearrangement was left unresolved.

The entire amount of isolated RNA was reverse transcribed using the High Capacity cDNA Reverse Transcription Kit, so the sequenced TCRB transcripts were expressed ones. Deep immunoSEQ sequencing was performed on naive, central memory and regulatory T cell samples, with an average of roughly 3.6 million total reads per sample. Sorted cells were lysed in RLT buffer and RNA was extracted with DNase-treated RNeasy Micro or Mini kits, depending on cell number. Each cell subset was processed separately to prevent cross-contamination, with patient and healthy donor samples processed together. The immunoSEQ multiplex PCR was used to amplify TCRB sequences from cDNA, yielding 87-bp fragments that span the CDR3 region. The amplicons were sequenced using the Illumina HiSeq platform. The original methods were these. PCR bias was corrected computationally using synthetic template baselines, and reads within Hamming distance 2 were collapsed, with unmergeable singletons discarded. Reads were aligned to IMGT to assign V, D and J genes, CDR3 length, and insertions or deletions at six rearrangement sites. Within each subset, clonotype counts were normalized to sorted cell number, after which true diversity and Gini coefficients were computed with the tcR R package. The overlap coefficient, calculated on TCRB nucleotide sequences, was used to measure repertoire sharing. Imported from immuneACCESS, the table was reduced by TCRdb to in-frame sequences with V and J called. These copies leave out some clones; in studies compared against another copy, an unresolved V gene accounts for under half, and the cause of the remainder is not known. The D gene and trimming were derived from the DNA, and the V and J assignments and clone size from that table. The sample contains roughly 150,000 clones, 11% of them found a single time. The ten biggest clones cover roughly 2% of the sample.

This clone was found a few times. Its binding antigen is unknown. Qualities for individual bases were not recorded, and no much larger clone is one base off. Each donor gave one peripheral blood draw, averaging around 120 mL, which was collected into heparinised tubes. Using a panel that included CD45RO, CCR7, CD25, CD127, CD95 and CD27, naive, central memory, regulatory and stem cell-like memory CD4+ T cells were sorted on a BD FACSAria II. Purity was above 95% for every sorted population. PBMCs were separated immediately by Lymphoprep density gradient centrifugation and were stained directly, without being cultured. So that batch effects would be minimized, each experiment stained and sorted samples in pairs, pairing one healthy donor with one patient. CDR1 SGHRS and CDR2 YFSETQ are derived from the germline V gene. There are 14 amino acids in the CDR3, from cysteine to phenylalanine inclusive. Only CDR3 DNA remains: 42 bases, in frame from the first base. The germline ends are 12 bases apart after V is trimmed by 1 base and J by 5 bases.

Material: central memory CD4+ T cells from blood. The rearranged segments are TRBV5-1 and TRBJ2-5; the D segment could be TRBD2, given 6 matching bases. The sequence was obtained from a man between 18 and 35 years old in good health. The CDR3 has the sequence CASSLSGDGETQYF. The DNA sequence reads TGCGCCAGCAGCTTGTCGGGGGATGGCGAGACCCAGTACTTC.